These 9 T cell receptor beta chains share one sample of origin, sequenced in a study of cytomegalovirus exposure and HLA in healthy donors. Method: immunoSEQ multiplex PCR; TCRdb's copy keeps in-frame clones and lacks some. The table records fewer than 400,000 clones, 70% to 90% of them present only once. The sample was PBMCs. The receptors originated from a man aged 30 to 45 in good health and CMV-seronegative.

This clone showed up just once. The genes are TRBV6-1 and TRBJ1-1; 9 bases map to TRBD1. From germline, CDR1 is MNHNS and CDR2 SASEGT. J was trimmed by 6 bases and V by 5 bases; bases with no gene match: 7. There are 14 residues in the CDR3. This CDR3 reads CASSTGTGQPEAFF. The CDR3 coding sequence is TGTGCCAGCAGTACCGGGACAGGGCAGCCTGAAGCTTTCTTT.

The rearrangement joins TRBV19 to TRBJ2-1; 7 bases are shared with TRBD1. This CDR3 has 17 amino acids. V dropped 3 bases and J dropped 2; count of bases not matched to a gene: 10. CDR1 is LNHDA and CDR2 is SQIVND in the germline V gene (reference sequence). The CDR3 DNA sequence: TGTGCCAGTAGTATTGCCAGACGGGACAGCGCCTACAATGAGCAGTTCTTC. Its protein is CASSIARRDSAYNEQFF.

The V call is TRBV5-6, the J call TRBJ2-7; 13 nucleotides line up with TRBD2. The CDR3 covers 14 residues. The germline V gene encodes CDR1 SGHDT and CDR2 YYEEEE. J lost 5 bases, V lost 4 bases, and 3 bases had no gene match. For the CDR3, the DNA is TGTGCCAGCAGCCGCGGGACTAGCGGGGACGAGCAGTACTTC. It translates to CASSRGTSGDEQYF. Supplemented by reference TRBV5-6 and TRBJ2-7, the full variable domain reads DAGVTQSPTHLIKTRGQQVTLRCSPKSGHDTVSWYQQALGQGPQFIFQYYEEEERQRGNFPDRFSGHQFPNYSSELNVNALLLGDSALYLCASSRGTSGDEQYFGPGTRLTVT.

This clone appeared a single time. The chain has TRBV9 and TRBJ1-3; D may be TRBD1 (6 bases). V was shortened by 0 bases and J by 2 bases, with 6 bases between the two germline ends. Germline loops: CDR1 SGDLS, CDR2 YYNGEE. CDR3 size: 14 residues. The CDR3 region has the DNA TGTGCCAGCAGCGTAGCAGGGGCTGGAAACACCATATATTTT. As protein: CASSVAGAGNTIYF.

The chain carries TRBV25-1 and TRBJ1-3; TRBD1 aligns across 7 bases. Germline V gene sequence: CDR1 MGHDK, CDR2 SYGVNS. This CDR3 spans 16 amino acids. V dropped 4 bases and J dropped 2; count of bases not matched to a gene: 8. The chain's CDR3 is CASSVSQGETGNTIYF. CDR3 in DNA: TGTGCCAGCAGTGTCTCCCAGGGGGAAACTGGAAACACCATATATTTT.

The chain employs TRBV4-1 and TRBJ1-6, with a possible D match to TRBD1 (5 bases). The CDR3 runs to 14 residues. Germline CDR1 and CDR2: MGHRA and YSYEKL. V was clipped by 4 bases and J by 5 bases, with 9 bases between them. The CDR3 region has the DNA TGCGCCAGCAGCCCTGGACACAATAATTCACCCCTCCACTTT. Encoded protein: CASSPGHNNSPLHF.

The chain is built from TRBV5-4 and TRBJ2-7; 7 bases agree with TRBD2. CDR1 is SGHNT and CDR2 is YYREEE in the germline V gene (reference sequence). The CDR3 loop spans 14 amino acids. The ends lost 5 bases at V and 7 bases at J; junction bases unmatched: 12. CDR3 amino acids: CASSMWLRGGEQYF. CDR3 nucleotides: TGTGCCAGCAGTATGTGGTTAAGGGGAGGGGAGCAGTACTTC.

This chain joins TRBV6-1 and TRBJ2-1; TRBD2 agrees at 7 bases. This CDR3 region has 13 residues. Looked up from germline, CDR1 is MNHNS and CDR2 is SASEGT. V gave up 8 bases and J gave up 8 bases; unmatched junction bases: 9. The CDR3 DNA reads as TGTGCCAGCGGAAGGGAGGGGTTGGATGAGCAGTTCTTC. Its translation: CASGREGLDEQFF.

This chain connects TRBV11-2 to TRBJ2-5; the match to TRBD1 covers 7 bases. Germline CDR1 and CDR2: SGHAT and FQNNGV. The CDR3 spans 15 residues. J lost 5 bases, V lost 4 bases, and 10 bases had no gene match. CDR3 residues: CASSSPGQAGETQYF. The CDR3 nucleotides read TGTGCCAGCAGCTCCCCAGGACAGGCCGGGGAGACCCAGTACTTC. Drawing the rest from reference TRBV11-2 and TRBJ2-5, the complete variable domain is EAGVAQSPRYKIIEKRQSVAFWCNPISGHATLYWYQQILGQGPKLLIQFQNNGVVDDSQLPKDRFSAERLKGVDSTLKIQPAKLEDSAVYLCASSSPGQAGETQYFGPGTRLLVL.